This T cell receptor (beta chain) is drawn from a study of blood T cell repertoires in COVID-19. As for the study in general: The United States, Italy and Spain supplied acute and convalescent COVID-19 samples. Sources were T cells, B-cell-depleted T cells, or PBMCs; the material itself was cDNA or gDNA.

The germline V and J ends were trimmed by 4 bases and 4 bases, with 12 bases remaining between them. CDR1 and CDR2 (germline): SGHVS, FNYEAQ. This CDR3 contains 14 residues. In the original analysis: Estimation of nucleated cell counts was performed using reference gene primer amplification. TCRdb keeps only in-frame clones here, not all; method: immunoSEQ multiplex PCR. The V and J calls and clone size were taken over from that table, and D and trimming were inferred from the DNA. The sample has around 200,000 clones; 86% are singletons. Recruits, aged about 18 to 95 years, lived in about two dozen US areas.

V gene TRBV7-6 combines with J gene TRBJ2-3, with a tentative D call TRBD1 (5 bases). The TCR originated in a woman in her 50s in a cohort exposed to, infected with or recovered from COVID-19 (not recorded which). The sequencing sample was made of PBMCs or T cells enriched from blood (not recorded which). CDR3 region: CASSSLGVSDTQYF. The CDR3 DNA reads as TGTGCCAGCAGCTCCCTAGGGGTTTCAGATACGCAGTATTTT. Based on the CDR3 plus reference TRBV7-6 and TRBJ2-3, the full variable domain is GAGVSQSPRYKVTKRGQDVALRCDPISGHVSLYWYRQALGQGPEFLTYFNYEAQQDKSGLPNDRFSAERPEGSISTLTIQRTEQRDSAMYRCASSSLGVSDTQYFGPGTRLTVL.